Detailed here is one T cell receptor beta chain. Its target is unknown. A CD45RA+ naive subset and a CD45RA-negative memory subset were split from CD4+ cells. Assay used: immunoSEQ multiplex PCR; TCRdb lists only in-frame clones, some missing. The sample has about 610,000 clones, approximately 97% seen once. CDR1 is SGHRS, CDR2 YFSETQ, per germline. With 0 bases clipped from V and 2 bases from J, the junction kept 1 base outside the gene matches. CDR3 length equals 15 residues. This entry is derived from a study of shared clonotypes between healthy human individuals. Study-wide findings and caveats: In a handful of donors, about 5% of naive CD4 clonotypes appeared in common. Memory subsets had estimated richness that was generally smaller than that of naive subsets.

This clonotype was sampled from a young woman in good health. Sequenced input: naive CD4+ T cells sorted from blood. The subset: CD45RA+ positively selected. The genes are TRBV5-1 and TRBJ2-3, with TRBD1 matching 9 bases. This CDR3 is CASSLGDRDTDTQYF. The CDR3 DNA sequence: TGCGCCAGCAGCTTGGGGGACAGGGACACAGATACGCAGTATTTT. The whole variable domain, remainder taken from reference TRBV5-1 and TRBJ2-3, is KAGVTQTPRYLIKTRGQQVTLSCSPISGHRSVSWYQQTPGQGLQFLFEYFSETQRNKGNFPGRFSGRQFSNSRSEMNVSTLELGDSALYLCASSLGDRDTDTQYFGPGTRLTVL.